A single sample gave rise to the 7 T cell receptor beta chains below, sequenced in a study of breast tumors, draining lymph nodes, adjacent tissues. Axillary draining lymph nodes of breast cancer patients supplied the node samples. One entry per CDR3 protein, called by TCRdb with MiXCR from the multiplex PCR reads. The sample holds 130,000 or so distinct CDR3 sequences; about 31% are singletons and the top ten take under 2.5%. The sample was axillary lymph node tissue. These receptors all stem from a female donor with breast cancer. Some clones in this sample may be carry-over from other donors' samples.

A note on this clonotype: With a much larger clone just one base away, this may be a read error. The CDR3: CASSQSPGRTDTQYF. The CDR3 region has the DNA TGTGCCAGCAGCCAAAGCCCCGGGCGCACAGATACGCAGTATTTT. This rearrangement joins TRBV4-2 to TRBJ2-3; D is uncertain. The CDR3 spans 15 residues. V was trimmed by 2 bases and J by 1 base, leaving 10 bases between them. Germline CDR1 is LGHNA and CDR2 is YNFKEQ.

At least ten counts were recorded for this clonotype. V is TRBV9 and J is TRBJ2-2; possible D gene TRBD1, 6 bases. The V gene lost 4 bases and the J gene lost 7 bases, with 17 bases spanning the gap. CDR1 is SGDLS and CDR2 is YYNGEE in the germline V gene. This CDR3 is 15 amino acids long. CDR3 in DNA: TGTGCCAGCAGCCCGACCTCAACAGGGCGCGGGGAGCTGTTTTTT. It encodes CASSPTSTGRGELFF.

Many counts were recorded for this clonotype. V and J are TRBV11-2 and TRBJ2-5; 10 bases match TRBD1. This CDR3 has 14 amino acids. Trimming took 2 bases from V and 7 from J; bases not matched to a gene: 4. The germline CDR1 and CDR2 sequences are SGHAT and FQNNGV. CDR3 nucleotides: TGTGCCAGCAGCTTACGACAGGGGGCTGGGACCCAGTACTTC. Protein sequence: CASSLRQGAGTQYF. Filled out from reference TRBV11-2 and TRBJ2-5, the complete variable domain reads EAGVAQSPRYKIIEKRQSVAFWCNPISGHATLYWYQQILGQGPKLLIQFQNNGVVDDSQLPKDRFSAERLKGVDSTLKIQPAKLEDSAVYLCASSLRQGAGTQYFGPGTRLLVL.

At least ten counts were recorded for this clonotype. The CDR3 reads CAWRADRGRGYTF. CDR3 coding DNA: TGTGCCTGGAGGGCCGACAGGGGACGCGGCTACACCTTC. The chain couples TRBV30 to TRBJ1-2; the match to TRBD1 covers 8 bases. The V and J ends lost 3 bases and 8 bases, in that order; junction bases with no gene match: 8. The V gene's germline CDR1 is GTSNPN and CDR2 SVGIG (reference sequence). The CDR3 consists of 13 residues.

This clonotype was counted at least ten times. The CDR3 loop is CASSQDGPSGGAPETQYF. CDR3 coding DNA: TGCGCCAGCAGCCAAGATGGCCCTAGCGGGGGGGCCCCTGAGACCCAGTACTTC. The chain recombines TRBV4-1 with TRBJ2-5, with 12 bases identical to TRBD2. The CDR3 is 18 residues long. In germline, CDR1 is MGHRA, CDR2 YSYEKL. V shed 0 bases and J 5 bases; nucleotides not matched to a gene: 10.

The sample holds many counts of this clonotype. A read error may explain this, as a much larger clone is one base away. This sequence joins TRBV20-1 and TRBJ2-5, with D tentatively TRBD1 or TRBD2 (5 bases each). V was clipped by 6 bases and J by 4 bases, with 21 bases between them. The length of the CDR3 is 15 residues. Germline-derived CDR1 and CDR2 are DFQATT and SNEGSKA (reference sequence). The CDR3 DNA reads TGCAGTGCGCGGCCGGGGCTGCTAGTCCCAGAGACCCAGTACTTC. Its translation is CSARPGLLVPETQYF.

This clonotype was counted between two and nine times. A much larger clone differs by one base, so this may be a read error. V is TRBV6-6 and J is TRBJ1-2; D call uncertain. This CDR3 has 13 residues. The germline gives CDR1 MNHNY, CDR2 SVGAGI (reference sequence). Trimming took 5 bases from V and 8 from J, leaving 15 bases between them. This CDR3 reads CASSPGSYQGYTF. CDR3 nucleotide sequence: TGTGCCAGCAGTCCGGGATCTTATCAGGGCTACACCTTC.